These T cell receptor beta chains were read from a single sample in a study of blood T cell repertoires in COVID-19. Here immunoSEQ multiplex PCR was the method, and the copy in TCRdb shows in-frame clones only, minus some. The sample includes fewer than 500,000 clones, roughly 90% of them seen just once. Input material: PBMCs or T cells enriched from blood (not recorded which). These TCRs come from a woman aged 30 to 39 with acute COVID-19. The CDR3 runs from the conserved cysteine through the conserved F or W. Fields, in order: J gene, V gene, clone size, D gene, CDR3 DNA, CDR3 protein. D genes are given only for firm matches. Clone size is not always given. Where it is, it says once, few, many or a class for expanded clones.

TRBJ1-6 | TRBV19 | - | TRBD1 | TGTGCCAGTAGTATAAGGACAGGGCCGGCCTCACCCCTCCACTTT | CASSIRTGPASPLHF
TRBJ2-3 | TRBV14 | once | TRBD1 | TGTGCCAGCAGCCGACAGGGGGCCCCGACGCAGTATTTT | CASSRQGAPTQYF
TRBJ1-5 | TRBV4-1 | - | TRBD1 | TGCGCCAGCAGCCAAGCCGACAGGGTCGAAAAGCCCCAGCATTTT | CASSQADRVEKPQHF
TRBJ2-3 | TRBV2 | - | TRBD2 | TGTGCCAGCAGTGGGAGGAGCGGGGGGGCGGATACGCAGTATTTT | CASSGRSGGADTQYF
TRBJ1-5 | TRBV3-1/TRBV3-2 | - | - | TGTGCCAGCAGCCCCGGAGCTGATCATCAGCCCCAGCATTTT | CASSPGADHQPQHF
TRBJ2-7 | TRBV30 | - | TRBD1 | TGTGCCTGGAGACCGGGACAGAGTCTCTTGAGCGGCTCCTACGAGCAGTACTTC | CAWRPGQSLLSGSYEQYF
TRBJ1-1 | TRBV30 | - | - | TGTGCCTGGAGCCTCGCCCGTCAAGGGGGCACTGAAGCTTTCTTT | CAWSLARQGGTEAFF
TRBJ1-2 | TRBV29-1 | - | - | TGCAGCGTTGGACAGAGACTTAACTATGGCTACACCTTC | CSVGQRLNYGYTF
TRBJ1-5 | TRBV27 | - | - | TGTGCCAGCAGTTTATCGGTTAGTCAGCCCCAGCATTTT | CASSLSVSQPQHF
TRBJ1-3 | TRBV19 | once | - | TGTGCCAGTAGGGATTGGGTCCGGGGGGACGGAAACACCATATATTTT | CASRDWVRGDGNTIYF
TRBJ1-1 | TRBV5-4 | - | - | TGTGCCAGCAGCTTGGGCACCAAACGAGGGAACACTGAAGCTTTCTTT | CASSLGTKRGNTEAFF
TRBJ1-4 | TRBV19 | once | TRBD1 | TGTGCCAGTCTCAAACGGCCCACAGGGGGCGAGGATGAAAAACTGTTTTTT | CASLKRPTGGEDEKLFF
TRBJ1-1 | TRBV15 | - | - | TGTGCCACCAGCAGACCGGAGGCCACTGAAGCTTTCTTT | CATSRPEATEAFF
TRBJ1-2 | TRBV15 | once | - | TGTGCCACCAGCTCAGAGGTAGGGGGTCCCGTTCATGGCTACACCTTC | CATSSEVGGPVHGYTF